These 29 T cell receptor beta chains were sequenced from one sample in a study of blood T cell repertoires in COVID-19. Only in-frame clones appear in the TCRdb table, and some are missing; sequencing was by immunoSEQ multiplex PCR. In the table there are approximately 260,000 clones, approximately 89% of which are singletons. The sequenced sample consisted of peripheral blood. The receptors stem from a woman aged 65 to 85 with COVID-19, enrolled during active disease.

The chain couples TRBV28 to TRBJ1-2; possibly TRBD1 for D (6 bases). V lost 7 bases and J 8 bases, leaving 14 bases between the germline ends. CDR1 is MDHEN, CDR2 SYDVKM, per germline. This CDR3 has 12 amino acids. CDR3 protein: CASKSGVGGYTF. CDR3 DNA sequence: TGTGCCAGCAAGTCAGGGGTTGGGGGCTACACCTTC.

The rearrangement uses TRBV10-3 and TRBJ2-5, with 8 bases that match TRBD1. This CDR3 has 15 residues. Germline V CDR1 and CDR2: ENHRY, SYGVKD. J lost 5 bases, V lost 6 bases, and 11 bases had no gene match. CDR3 amino acids: CAIRGFGQGRETQYF. The CDR3, as DNA: TGTGCCATCAGGGGGTTCGGACAGGGTCGGGAGACCCAGTACTTC.

In DNA, the CDR3 is TGTGCCAGCAGCTTAAGGACGGGCGGGAGGGCCCGGAGTGAGCAGTTCTTC. Residues: CASSLRTGGRARSEQFF. This chain uses TRBV7-2 with TRBJ2-1, with TRBD2 matching over 9 bases. V lost 2 bases, J lost 9 bases, and 14 bases stayed unmatched. Per the germline V gene, CDR1 is SGHTA and CDR2 is FQGNSA. The CDR3 runs to 17 residues. Together with reference TRBV7-2 and TRBJ2-1, the CDR3 gives the full variable domain: GAGVSQSPSNKVTEKGKDVELRCDPISGHTALYWYRQSLGQGLEFLIYFQGNSAPDKSGLPSDRFSAERTGGSVSTLTIQRTQQEDSAVYLCASSLRTGGRARSEQFFGPGTRLTVL.

Only one count was recorded for this clone. The V gene is TRBV19, the J gene TRBJ1-5; 7 nucleotides align to TRBD1. The germline gives CDR1 LNHDA, CDR2 SQIVND (reference sequence). The CDR3 extends over 14 amino acids. With V trimmed by 5 bases and J by 4 bases, 5 bases remained unmatched. The DNA for the CDR3 is TGTGCCAGTAGTCCCCAGGGGGGAAATCAGCCCCAGCATTTT. Encoded protein: CASSPQGGNQPQHF.

This clone was seen a handful of times. The chain joins TRBV28 to TRBJ1-1; unclear D gene. The V gene lost 4 bases and the J gene lost 5 bases, with 14 bases spanning the gap. Germline V CDR1 and CDR2: MDHEN, SYDVKM. This CDR3 spans 14 amino acids. Here the CDR3 reads CASSSRWYGTEAFF. The DNA of the CDR3 is TGTGCCAGCAGTTCAAGATGGTACGGGACTGAAGCTTTCTTT.

The chain joins TRBV28 to TRBJ1-5; D gene ambiguous. Germline V gene sequence: CDR1 MDHEN, CDR2 SYDVKM. The CDR3 has 14 residues. V lost 3 bases and J lost 6, with 12 bases in between. CDR3 nucleotide sequence: TGTGCCAGCAGTTTTCCCTCGACGGGTCAGCCCCAGCATTTT. It encodes CASSFPSTGQPQHF.

The CDR3 sequence: CSVLWPSSYGYTF. As DNA, the CDR3 is TGCAGCGTTTTATGGCCGTCGTCCTATGGCTACACCTTC. The V call is TRBV29-1, the J call TRBJ1-2; D gene uncertain. The CDR3 loop spans 13 amino acids. CDR1 and CDR2 (germline): SQVTM, ANQGSEA. The ends were cut back, 5 bases at V and 4 bases at J, with 14 bases in the middle.

V is TRBV7-2 and J is TRBJ2-7; 16 bases align to TRBD2. Germline CDR1 is SGHTA and CDR2 is FQGNSA. This CDR3 has 16 residues. J was trimmed by 5 bases and V by 4 bases; bases with no gene match: 5. The CDR3 coding sequence is TGTGCCAGCAGCTGGCTAGGGACTAGCGGGAGGGACGAGCAGTACTTC. Translation gives CASSWLGTSGRDEQYF.

The chain joins TRBV7-9 to TRBJ1-1; 7 bases fit TRBD1. Trimming took 5 bases from V and 4 from J; bases not matched to a gene: 7. CDR1 and CDR2 (germline): SEHNR, FQNEAQ (reference sequence). The CDR3 loop spans 14 amino acids. The CDR3 loop reads CASSPRQGGTEAFF. CDR3 bases: TGTGCCAGCAGCCCCCGACAGGGTGGCACTGAAGCTTTCTTT.

The chain carries TRBV10-3 and TRBJ1-1, with TRBD1 as a possible D gene (6 bases). This CDR3 is built from 14 residues. V was trimmed by 6 bases and J by 2 bases, leaving 13 bases between them. The V gene's germline CDR1 is ENHRY and CDR2 SYGVKD. The CDR3: CAIRDSHGNTEAFF. Here the CDR3 DNA reads TGTGCCATCAGGGACAGCCATGGAAACACTGAAGCTTTCTTT.

The chain employs TRBV20-1 and TRBJ2-7, with D perhaps matching TRBD2 (5 bases). Trimming pared 6 bases from V and 6 bases from J, leaving 12 bases between. The germline V gene has CDR1 DFQATT and CDR2 SNEGSKA (reference sequence). The CDR3 contains 11 residues. The CDR3 DNA reads as TGCAGTGCGAAACTAGTTACCGAGCAGTACTTC. This codes for CSAKLVTEQYF.

The CDR3 DNA follows: TGTGCCAGCAGCACGGGACAGCCAACGAACACTGAAGCTTTCTTT. This encodes CASSTGQPTNTEAFF. V usage is TRBV5-4 and J usage is TRBJ1-1, with TRBD1 matching 7 bases. The trim removed 4 bases at V and 1 base at J, leaving 7 bases unmatched. The CDR3 loop spans 15 amino acids. Germline V gene sequence: CDR1 SGHNT, CDR2 YYREEE (reference sequence).

The chain joins TRBV5-1 to TRBJ1-4; maybe TRBD1 (5 bases). Germline assignment: CDR1 SGHRS and CDR2 YFSETQ. With 4 bases removed from V and 8 bases from J, the gap between germline ends came to 15 bases. The length of the CDR3 is 14 residues. CDR3 in DNA: TGCGCCAGCAGCCCGGACATCGCGGGGGAAAAACTGTTTTTT. This gives the protein CASSPDIAGEKLFF.

The gene calls are TRBV5-4 and TRBJ1-1; D is perhaps TRBD1 (6 bases). CDR1 is SGHNT, CDR2 YYREEE, per germline (reference sequence). Trimming cost V 1 base and J 3 bases, with 13 bases left between them. The CDR3 has 15 amino acids. DNA for the CDR3: TGTGCCAGCAGCTTGCTGCTACAGGGCCACACTGAAGCTTTCTTT. Amino acid sequence: CASSLLLQGHTEAFF.

The chain carries TRBV5-1 and TRBJ1-4; 8 nucleotides line up with TRBD1. V gave up 4 bases and J gave up 4 bases; unmatched junction bases: 6. CDR3 length: 15 residues. Per the germline V gene, CDR1 is SGHRS and CDR2 is YFSETQ. CDR3 amino acids: CASSRQGAGNEKLFF. The CDR3 coding sequence is TGCGCCAGCAGCCGGCAGGGGGCGGGTAATGAAAAACTGTTTTTT.

The chain is built from TRBV2 and TRBJ2-1; 8 bases agree with TRBD2. In germline, CDR1 is SNHLY, CDR2 FYNNEI. The CDR3 runs to 17 residues. After removal of 7 bases from V and 4 bases from J, the junction contained 15 bases not matched to a gene. This chain's CDR3 is CASTGTREPLGYNEQFF. For the CDR3, the DNA is TGTGCCAGCACCGGGACTAGGGAACCGCTTGGGTACAATGAGCAGTTCTTC.

The chain couples TRBV24-1 to TRBJ2-1; D is perhaps TRBD2 (6 bases). Germline CDR1 is KGHDR and CDR2 is SFDVKD. The CDR3 has 15 residues. Trimming cost V 4 bases and J 5 bases, with 14 bases left between them. CDR3 in DNA: TGTGCCACCAGTGAAGTGGGTAGCGGAGACAATGAGCAGTTCTTC. Its protein product is CATSEVGSGDNEQFF.

The chain joins TRBV21-1 to TRBJ2-2; the table's D gene call, TRBD2, was not cross checked with the DNA. TRBV21-1 is a documented pseudogene. The CDR3 contains 16 residues. CDR3 residues: CASPGGQGVSTGELFF. CDR3 coding DNA: TGTGCCAGCCCGGGGGGGCAGGGCGTCAGCACCGGGGAGCTGTTTTTT.

The CDR3 DNA reads as TGCGCCAGCAGCCCACTAGAGGCCGGGGAGCTGTTTTTT. Its protein is CASSPLEAGELFF. The V and J genes are TRBV5-1 and TRBJ2-2, with D possibly TRBD2 on 5 matching bases. The germline V gene has CDR1 SGHRS and CDR2 YFSETQ. The CDR3 runs to 13 residues. Trimming pared 4 bases from V and 6 bases from J, leaving 10 bases between.

The V call is TRBV6-5, the J call TRBJ1-2; TRBD1 is a possible D gene (5 bases). CDR1 and CDR2 (germline): MNHEY, SVGAGI. V dropped 10 bases and J dropped 0 bases, with 12 bases sitting between them. The CDR3 has 13 residues. The CDR3 coding sequence is TGTGCCATCCGGCCGGGGGCTAACTATGGCTACACCTTC. Its protein product is CAIRPGANYGYTF.

Here the CDR3 reads CASSQDRGRTGPHEQYF. The DNA of the CDR3 is TGCGCCAGCAGCCAAGATCGAGGGAGGACAGGCCCCCACGAGCAGTACTTC. This chain connects TRBV4-1 to TRBJ2-7, with D tentatively TRBD1 (7 bases). The CDR3 totals 17 residues. The germline gives CDR1 MGHRA, CDR2 YSYEKL. The V gene lost 0 bases and the J gene lost 5 bases, with 20 bases spanning the gap.

This clone was observed a single time. Distinct nucleotide sequences in the sample also encode this CDR3. The V call is TRBV19, the J call TRBJ1-1; no firm D call. The CDR3 contains 15 residues. Per the germline V gene, CDR1 is LNHDA and CDR2 is SQIVND (reference sequence). V was trimmed by 0 bases and J by 2 bases, leaving 10 bases between them. DNA for the CDR3: TGTGCCAGTAGTATAGATTTGGCCAGAAACACTGAAGCTTTCTTT. Protein product: CASSIDLARNTEAFF.

This chain joins TRBV11-3 and TRBJ2-1; 9 bases match TRBD2. V was pared by 5 bases and J by 9 bases, with 5 bases of the junction left unmatched. The CDR3 is made up of 13 amino acids. From germline, CDR1 is SGHNT and CDR2 YENEEA. The CDR3 DNA is TGTGCCAGCAGCCCTTTAGCGGGAGCTGAGCAGTTCTTC. Translated: CASSPLAGAEQFF.

The gene calls are TRBV30 and TRBJ1-2, with TRBD1 as a possible D gene (6 bases). V shed 5 bases and J shed 2 bases, with 6 bases lying between them. The CDR3 loop spans 11 amino acids. CDR1 is GTSNPN, CDR2 SVGIG, per germline (reference sequence). This CDR3 is CAWDRNYGYTF. The CDR3 DNA sequence: TGTGCCTGGGACAGGAACTATGGCTACACCTTC.

J is TRBJ1-2 and V is TRBV7-9; the match to TRBD1 covers 9 bases. The CDR3 loop spans 15 amino acids. Germline-derived CDR1 and CDR2 are SEHNR and FQNEAQ (reference sequence). V lost 1 base, J lost 4 bases, and 4 bases stayed unmatched. CDR3 residues: CASSLEGQGIYGYTF. For the CDR3, the DNA is TGTGCCAGCAGCTTAGAGGGACAGGGAATCTATGGCTACACCTTC. Filled out from reference TRBV7-9 and TRBJ1-2, the complete variable domain reads DTGVSQNPRHKITKRGQNVTFRCDPISEHNRLYWYRQTLGQGPEFLTYFQNEAQLEKSRLLSDRFSAERPKGSFSTLEIQRTEQGDSAMYLCASSLEGQGIYGYTFGSGTRLTVV.

This clone was seen just once. The chain joins TRBV19 to TRBJ2-1, with 7 bases matching TRBD2. J lost 1 base, V lost 1 base, and 7 bases had no gene match. The CDR3 contains 17 residues. Germline V gives CDR1 LNHDA, CDR2 SQIVND (reference sequence). This CDR3 is CASSIGGRGESYNEQFF. The DNA for the CDR3 is TGTGCCAGTAGTATAGGAGGCCGGGGGGAGTCCTACAATGAGCAGTTCTTC.

V is TRBV6-5 and J is TRBJ1-4, with a tentative D call TRBD1 (6 bases). The CDR3 consists of 15 residues. Per germline, CDR1 MNHEY and CDR2 SVGAGI. V lost 6 bases to trimming and J lost 5 bases, with 16 bases between them. CDR3 nucleotides: TGTGCCAGCAGGATTAGGGGCAGGGGAAATGAAAAACTGTTTTTT. Encoded protein: CASRIRGRGNEKLFF.

The chain uses TRBV6-2 or TRBV6-3 and TRBJ1-6, with D unresolved. Trimming took off 6 bases at V and 0 bases at J, with 12 bases between the two ends. Looked up from germline, CDR1 is MNHEY and CDR2 is SVGEGT. There are 16 residues in the CDR3. The CDR3 is CASSRASSSYNSPLHF. CDR3 in DNA: TGTGCCAGCAGCCGGGCCTCGAGCTCCTATAATTCACCCCTCCACTTT.

The chain employs TRBV27 and TRBJ2-2; D may be TRBD1 (8 bases). Germline V CDR1 and CDR2: MNHEY, SMNVEV (reference sequence). The V end lost 5 bases, the J end lost 7 bases, and 14 bases lay between the germline ends. The CDR3 sequence is 14 residues long. The CDR3 region is CASSRYRGGGELFF. The CDR3 DNA follows: TGTGCCAGCAGTCGGTACAGGGGGGGCGGGGAGCTGTTTTTT.